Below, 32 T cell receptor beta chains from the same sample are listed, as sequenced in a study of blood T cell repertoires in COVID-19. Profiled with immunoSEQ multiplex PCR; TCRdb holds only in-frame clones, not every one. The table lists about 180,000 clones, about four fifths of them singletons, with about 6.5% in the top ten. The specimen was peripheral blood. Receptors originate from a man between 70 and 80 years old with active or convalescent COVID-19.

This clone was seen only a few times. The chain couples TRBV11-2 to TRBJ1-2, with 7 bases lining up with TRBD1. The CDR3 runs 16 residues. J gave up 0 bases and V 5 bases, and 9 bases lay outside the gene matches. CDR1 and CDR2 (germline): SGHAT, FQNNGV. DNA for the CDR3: TGTGCCAGCAGCCAAACGACAGGGTACCCTAACTATGGCTACACCTTC. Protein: CASSQTTGYPNYGYTF.

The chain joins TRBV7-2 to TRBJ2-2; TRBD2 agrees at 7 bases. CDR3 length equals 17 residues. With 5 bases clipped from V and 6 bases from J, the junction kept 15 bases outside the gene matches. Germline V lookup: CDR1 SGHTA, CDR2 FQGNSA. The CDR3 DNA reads TGTGCCAGCAGCCCCCCAGGGACTACGGCCCGGGCCGGGGAGCTGTTTTTT. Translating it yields CASSPPGTTARAGELFF. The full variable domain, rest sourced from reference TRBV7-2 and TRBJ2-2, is GAGVSQSPSNKVTEKGKDVELRCDPISGHTALYWYRQSLGQGLEFLIYFQGNSAPDKSGLPSDRFSAERTGGSVSTLTIQRTQQEDSAVYLCASSPPGTTARAGELFFGEGSRLTVL.

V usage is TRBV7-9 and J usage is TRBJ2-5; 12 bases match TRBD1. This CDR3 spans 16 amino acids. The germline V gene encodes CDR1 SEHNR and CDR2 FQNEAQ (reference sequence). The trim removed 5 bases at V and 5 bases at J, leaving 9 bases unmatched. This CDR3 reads CASSDGDRGQSETQYF. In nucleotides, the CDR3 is TGTGCCAGCAGCGATGGGGACAGGGGGCAATCGGAGACCCAGTACTTC.

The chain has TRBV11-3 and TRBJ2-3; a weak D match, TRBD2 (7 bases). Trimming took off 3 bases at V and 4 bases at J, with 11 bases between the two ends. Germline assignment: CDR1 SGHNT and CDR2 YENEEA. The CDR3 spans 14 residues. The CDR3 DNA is TGTGCCAGCAGCTTTGGGGGGGCCTCAGATACGCAGTATTTT. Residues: CASSFGGASDTQYF.

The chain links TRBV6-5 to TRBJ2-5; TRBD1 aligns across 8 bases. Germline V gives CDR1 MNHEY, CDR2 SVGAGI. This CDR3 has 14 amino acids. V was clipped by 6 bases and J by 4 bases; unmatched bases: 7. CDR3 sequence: CASSQGALGETQYF. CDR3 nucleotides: TGTGCCAGCAGCCAGGGGGCTTTAGGAGAGACCCAGTACTTC.

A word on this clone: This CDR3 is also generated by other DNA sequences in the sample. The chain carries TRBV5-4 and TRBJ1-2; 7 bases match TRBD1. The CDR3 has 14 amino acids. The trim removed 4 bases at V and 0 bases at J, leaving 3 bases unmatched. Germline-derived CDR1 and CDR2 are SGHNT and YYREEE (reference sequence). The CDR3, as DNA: TGTGCCAGCAGCACTGGGACAGCTAACTATGGCTACACCTTC. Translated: CASSTGTANYGYTF.

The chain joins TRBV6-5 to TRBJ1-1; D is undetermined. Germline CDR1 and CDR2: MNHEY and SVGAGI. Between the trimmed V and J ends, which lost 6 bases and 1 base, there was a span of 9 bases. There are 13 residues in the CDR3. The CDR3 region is CASSPWANTEAFF. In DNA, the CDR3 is TGTGCCAGCAGCCCGTGGGCGAACACTGAAGCTTTCTTT.

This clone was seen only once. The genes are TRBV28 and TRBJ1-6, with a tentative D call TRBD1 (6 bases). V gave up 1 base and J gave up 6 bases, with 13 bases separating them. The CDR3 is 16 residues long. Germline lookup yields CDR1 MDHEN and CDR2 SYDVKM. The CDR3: CASSLSAAGVNSPLHF. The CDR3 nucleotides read TGTGCCAGCAGTTTATCCGCAGCAGGGGTTAATTCACCCCTCCACTTT.

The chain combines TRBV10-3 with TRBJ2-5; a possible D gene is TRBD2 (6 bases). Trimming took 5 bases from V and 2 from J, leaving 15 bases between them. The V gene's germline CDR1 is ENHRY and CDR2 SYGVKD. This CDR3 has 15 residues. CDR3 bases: TGTGCCATCAGTTATGGGGACGCGGGGCAAGAGACCCAGTACTTC. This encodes CAISYGDAGQETQYF.

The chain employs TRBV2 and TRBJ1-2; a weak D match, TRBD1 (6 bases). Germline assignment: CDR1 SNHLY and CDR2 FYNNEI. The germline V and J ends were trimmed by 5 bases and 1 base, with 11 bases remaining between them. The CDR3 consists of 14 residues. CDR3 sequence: CASSKQGNNYGYTF. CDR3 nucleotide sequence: TGTGCCAGCAGTAAACAGGGAAATAACTATGGCTACACCTTC.

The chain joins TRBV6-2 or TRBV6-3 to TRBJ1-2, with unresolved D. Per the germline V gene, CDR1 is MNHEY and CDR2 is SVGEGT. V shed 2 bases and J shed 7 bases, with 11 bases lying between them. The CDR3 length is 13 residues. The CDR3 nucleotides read TGTGCCAGCAGTTACCCAATATCAGGTGGCTACACCTTC. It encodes CASSYPISGGYTF.

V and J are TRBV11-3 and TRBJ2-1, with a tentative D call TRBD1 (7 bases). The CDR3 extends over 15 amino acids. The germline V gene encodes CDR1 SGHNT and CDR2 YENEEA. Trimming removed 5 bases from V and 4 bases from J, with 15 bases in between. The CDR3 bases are TGTGCCAGCAGCCCAGGGGGGATTACGTACAATGAGCAGTTCTTC. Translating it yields CASSPGGITYNEQFF. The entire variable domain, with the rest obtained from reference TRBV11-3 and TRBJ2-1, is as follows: EAGVVQSPRYKIIEKKQPVAFWCNPISGHNTLYWYLQNLGQGPELLIRYENEEAVDDSQLPKDRFSAERLKGVDSTLKIQPAELGDSAVYLCASSPGGITYNEQFFGPGTRLTVL.

The CDR3 nucleotides read TGTGCCAGCAGCATGGGGGGGTTCTACAATGAGCAGTTCTTC. Its protein is CASSMGGFYNEQFF. V gene TRBV16 combines with J gene TRBJ2-1, with 7 bases matching TRBD2. CDR3 length equals 14 residues. The germline gives CDR1 KGHSY, CDR2 FQNENV. The J segment lost 3 bases and the V segment lost 5 bases, leaving 4 bases of the junction unmatched. The full variable domain, completed using reference TRBV16 and TRBJ2-1, is GEEVAQTPKHLVRGEGQKAKLYCAPIKGHSYVFWYQQVLKNEFKFLISFQNENVFDETGMPKERFSAKCLPNSPCSLEIQATKLEDSAVYFCASSMGGFYNEQFFGPGTRLTVL.

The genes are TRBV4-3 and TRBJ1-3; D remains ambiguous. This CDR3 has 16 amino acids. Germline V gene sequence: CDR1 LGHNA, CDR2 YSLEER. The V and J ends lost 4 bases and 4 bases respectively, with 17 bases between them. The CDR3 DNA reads TGCGCCAGCAGCCCCCTGGGAGTCTCGAGGGGAAACACCATATATTTT. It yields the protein CASSPLGVSRGNTIYF.

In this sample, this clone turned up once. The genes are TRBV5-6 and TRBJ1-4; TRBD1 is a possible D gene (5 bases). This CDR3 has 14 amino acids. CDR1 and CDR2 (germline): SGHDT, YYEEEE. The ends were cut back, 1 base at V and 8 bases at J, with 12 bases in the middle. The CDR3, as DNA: TGTGCCAGCAGCTTGTTAGGGGTAGGAGAAAAACTGTTTTTT. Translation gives CASSLLGVGEKLFF.

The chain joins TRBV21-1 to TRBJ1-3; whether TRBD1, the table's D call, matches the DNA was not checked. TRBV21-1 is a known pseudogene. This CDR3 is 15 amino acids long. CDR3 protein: CASQMTGMTGNTIYF. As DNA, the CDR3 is TGTGCCTCCCAGATGACAGGGATGACTGGAAACACCATATATTTT.

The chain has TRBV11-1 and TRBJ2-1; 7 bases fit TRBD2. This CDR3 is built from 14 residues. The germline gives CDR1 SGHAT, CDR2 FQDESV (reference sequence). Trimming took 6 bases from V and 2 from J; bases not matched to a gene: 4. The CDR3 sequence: CASSQAGTYNEQFF. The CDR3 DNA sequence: TGTGCCAGCAGTCAAGCGGGAACCTACAATGAGCAGTTCTTC. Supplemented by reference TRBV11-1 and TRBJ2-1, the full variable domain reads EAEVAQSPRYKITEKSQAVAFWCDPISGHATLYWYRQILGQGPELLVQFQDESVVDDSQLPKDRFSAERLKGVDSTLKIQPAELGDSAMYLCASSQAGTYNEQFFGPGTRLTVL.

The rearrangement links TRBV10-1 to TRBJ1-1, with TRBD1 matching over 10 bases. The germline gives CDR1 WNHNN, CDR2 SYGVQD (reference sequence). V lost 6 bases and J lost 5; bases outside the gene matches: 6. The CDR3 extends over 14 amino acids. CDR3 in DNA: TGCGCCAGCAGCGACGGACAGGGGGTTACTGAAGCTTTCTTT. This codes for CASSDGQGVTEAFF.

In DNA form, the CDR3 reads TGTGCCAGCAGCTTAGTTACTGGCTCCTACGAGCAGTACTTC. This translates into CASSLVTGSYEQYF. The rearrangement links TRBV7-9 to TRBJ2-7; no reliable D call. V lost 1 base, J lost 0 bases, and 7 bases lay in between. This CDR3 contains 14 residues. CDR1 is SEHNR, CDR2 FQNEAQ, per germline (reference sequence). Variable domain in full (rest from reference TRBV7-9 and TRBJ2-7): DTGVSQNPRHKITKRGQNVTFRCDPISEHNRLYWYRQTLGQGPEFLTYFQNEAQLEKSRLLSDRFSAERPKGSFSTLEIQRTEQGDSAMYLCASSLVTGSYEQYFGPGTRLTVT.

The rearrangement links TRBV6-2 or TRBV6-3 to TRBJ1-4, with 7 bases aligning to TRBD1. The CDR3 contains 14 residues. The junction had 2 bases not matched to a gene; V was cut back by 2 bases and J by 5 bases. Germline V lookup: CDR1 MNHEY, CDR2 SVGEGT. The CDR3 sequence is CASSYDRENEKLFF. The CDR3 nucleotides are TGTGCCAGCAGTTACGACAGGGAAAATGAAAAACTGTTTTTT.

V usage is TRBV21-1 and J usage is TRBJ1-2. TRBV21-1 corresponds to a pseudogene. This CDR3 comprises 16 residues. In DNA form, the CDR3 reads TGTGCCAGCAGCAAAGCGAAGCACCGTCCTAGGTATGGCTACACCTTC. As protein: CASSKAKHRPRYGYTF.

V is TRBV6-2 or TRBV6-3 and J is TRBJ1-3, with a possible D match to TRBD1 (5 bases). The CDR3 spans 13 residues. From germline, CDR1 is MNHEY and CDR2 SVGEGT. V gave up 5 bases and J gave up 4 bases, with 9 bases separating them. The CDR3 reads CASSRQGGNTIYF. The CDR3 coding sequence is TGTGCCAGCAGTCGGCAGGGAGGAAACACCATATATTTT.

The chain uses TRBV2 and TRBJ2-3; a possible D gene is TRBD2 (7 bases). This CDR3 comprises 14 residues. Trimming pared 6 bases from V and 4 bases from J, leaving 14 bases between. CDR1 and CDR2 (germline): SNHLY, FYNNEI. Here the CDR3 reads CASSRGGAPDTQYF. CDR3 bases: TGTGCCAGCAGCCGTGGGGGGGCTCCAGATACGCAGTATTTT.

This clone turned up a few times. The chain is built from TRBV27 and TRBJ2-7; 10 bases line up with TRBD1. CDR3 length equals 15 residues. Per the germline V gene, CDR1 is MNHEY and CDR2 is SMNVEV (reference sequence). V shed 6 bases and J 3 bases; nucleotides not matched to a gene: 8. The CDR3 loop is CASRAGTGAGYEQYF. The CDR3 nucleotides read TGTGCCAGCAGGGCCGGGACAGGGGCGGGCTACGAGCAGTACTTC.

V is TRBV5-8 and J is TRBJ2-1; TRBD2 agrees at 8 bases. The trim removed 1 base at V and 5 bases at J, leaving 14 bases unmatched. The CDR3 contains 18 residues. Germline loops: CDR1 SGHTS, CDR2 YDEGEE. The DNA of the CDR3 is TGTGCCAGCAGCTTGAATTGGGGGAGCGGGAGTCGCGACAATGAGCAGTTCTTC. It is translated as CASSLNWGSGSRDNEQFF.

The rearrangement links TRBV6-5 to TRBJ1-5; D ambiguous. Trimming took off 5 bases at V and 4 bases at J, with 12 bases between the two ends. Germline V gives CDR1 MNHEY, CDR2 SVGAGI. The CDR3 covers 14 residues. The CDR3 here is CASSPSGSNQPQHF. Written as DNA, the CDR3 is TGTGCCAGCAGTCCGAGTGGGAGTAATCAGCCCCAGCATTTT.

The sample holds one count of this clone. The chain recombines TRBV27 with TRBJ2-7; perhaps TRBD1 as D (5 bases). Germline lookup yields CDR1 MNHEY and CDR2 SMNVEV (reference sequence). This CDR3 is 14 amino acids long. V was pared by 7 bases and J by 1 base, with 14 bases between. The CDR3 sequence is CASKVEDKSYEQYF. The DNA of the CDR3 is TGTGCCAGCAAAGTTGAGGACAAGTCCTACGAGCAGTACTTC.

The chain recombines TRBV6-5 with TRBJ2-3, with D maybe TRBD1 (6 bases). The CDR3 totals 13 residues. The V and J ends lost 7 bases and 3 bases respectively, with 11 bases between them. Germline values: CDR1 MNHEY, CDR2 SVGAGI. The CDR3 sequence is CASTLDRTDTQYF. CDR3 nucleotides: TGTGCCAGCACATTGGACAGAACAGATACGCAGTATTTT.

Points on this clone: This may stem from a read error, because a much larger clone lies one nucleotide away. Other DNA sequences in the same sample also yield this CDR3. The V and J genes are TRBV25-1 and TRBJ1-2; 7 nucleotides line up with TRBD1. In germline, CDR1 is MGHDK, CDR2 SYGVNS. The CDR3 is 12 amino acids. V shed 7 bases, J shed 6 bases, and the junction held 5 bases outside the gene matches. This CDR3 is CASMNRGDGYTF. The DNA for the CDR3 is TGTGCCAGCATGAACAGGGGAGATGGCTACACCTTC.

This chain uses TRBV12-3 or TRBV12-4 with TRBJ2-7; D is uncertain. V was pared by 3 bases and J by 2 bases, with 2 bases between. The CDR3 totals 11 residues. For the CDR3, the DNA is TGTGCCAGCAGTTTTACCTACGAGCAGTACTTC. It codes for CASSFTYEQYF.

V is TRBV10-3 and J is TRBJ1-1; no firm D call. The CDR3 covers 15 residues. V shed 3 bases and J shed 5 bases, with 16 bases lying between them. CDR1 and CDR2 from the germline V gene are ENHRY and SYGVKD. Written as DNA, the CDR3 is TGTGCCATCAGTGACCCCACATTGTCGGGGACTGAAGCTTTCTTT. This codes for CAISDPTLSGTEAFF.

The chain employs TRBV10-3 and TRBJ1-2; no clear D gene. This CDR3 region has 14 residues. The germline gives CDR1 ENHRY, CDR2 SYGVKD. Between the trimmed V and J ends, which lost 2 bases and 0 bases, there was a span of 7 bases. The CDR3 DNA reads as TGTGCCATCAGTGAGACATCAGCTAACTATGGCTACACCTTC. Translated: CAISETSANYGYTF.